This T cell receptor (beta chain) appears in the sequencing data of a study of T cell responses to AZD1222 COVID-19 vaccine. From germline, CDR1 is MNHEY and CDR2 SMNVEV (reference sequence). V was clipped by 2 bases and J by 0 bases, with 14 bases between them. This CDR3 spans 16 amino acids. TCRdb's copy holds only in-frame clones and misses some; the assay was immunoSEQ multiplex PCR. The table records approximately 110,000 clones, 80% to 90% of them present only once. This TCR was sampled from an adult in good health. The chain links TRBV27 to TRBJ2-7; unclear D gene. The source was peripheral blood, collected on day 0 of AZD1222 vaccination. The CDR3 region has the DNA TGTGCCAGCAGTTTAAAGATTAGTACGGTCTCCTACGAGCAGTACTTC. This gives the protein CASSLKISTVSYEQYF.